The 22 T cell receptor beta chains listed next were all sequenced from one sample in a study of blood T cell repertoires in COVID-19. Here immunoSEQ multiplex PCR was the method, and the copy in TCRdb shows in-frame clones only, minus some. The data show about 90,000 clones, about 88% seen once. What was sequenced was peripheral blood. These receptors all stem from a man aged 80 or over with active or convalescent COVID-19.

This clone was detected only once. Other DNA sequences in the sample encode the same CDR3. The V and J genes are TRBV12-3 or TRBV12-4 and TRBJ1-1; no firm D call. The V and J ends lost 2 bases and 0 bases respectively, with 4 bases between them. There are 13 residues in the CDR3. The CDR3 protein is CASSLRVNTEAFF. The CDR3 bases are TGTGCCAGCAGTTTAAGAGTGAACACTGAAGCTTTCTTT.

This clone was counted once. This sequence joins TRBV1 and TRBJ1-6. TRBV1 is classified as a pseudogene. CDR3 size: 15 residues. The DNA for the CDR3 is TGCACCAGCAGCTTCCTCGGGGGTCTACATTCACCCCTCCACTTT. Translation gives CTSSFLGGLHSPLHF.

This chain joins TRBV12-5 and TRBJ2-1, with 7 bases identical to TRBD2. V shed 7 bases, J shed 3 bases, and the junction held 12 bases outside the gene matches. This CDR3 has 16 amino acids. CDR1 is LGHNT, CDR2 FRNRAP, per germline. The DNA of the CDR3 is TGTGCTAGTGCCCGGGGGGACCACGCCGGCTACAATGAGCAGTTCTTC. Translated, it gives CASARGDHAGYNEQFF.

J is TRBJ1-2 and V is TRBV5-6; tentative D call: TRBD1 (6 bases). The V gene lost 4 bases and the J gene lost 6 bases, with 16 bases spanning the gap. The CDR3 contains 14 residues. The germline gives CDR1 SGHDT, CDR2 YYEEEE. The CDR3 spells CASSVIRGDNGYTF. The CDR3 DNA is TGTGCCAGCAGCGTCATCAGAGGGGACAATGGCTACACCTTC.

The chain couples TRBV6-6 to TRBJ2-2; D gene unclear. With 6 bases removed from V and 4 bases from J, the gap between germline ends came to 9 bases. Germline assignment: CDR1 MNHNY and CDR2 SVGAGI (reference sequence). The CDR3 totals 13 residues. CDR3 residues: CASRRSATGELFF. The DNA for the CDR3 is TGTGCCAGCAGACGGAGCGCCACCGGGGAGCTGTTTTTT.

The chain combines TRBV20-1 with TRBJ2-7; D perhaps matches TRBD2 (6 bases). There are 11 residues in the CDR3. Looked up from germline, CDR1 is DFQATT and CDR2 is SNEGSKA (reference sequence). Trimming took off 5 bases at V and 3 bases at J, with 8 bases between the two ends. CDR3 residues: CSAASVYEQYF. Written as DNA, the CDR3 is TGCAGTGCTGCTAGCGTCTACGAGCAGTACTTC.

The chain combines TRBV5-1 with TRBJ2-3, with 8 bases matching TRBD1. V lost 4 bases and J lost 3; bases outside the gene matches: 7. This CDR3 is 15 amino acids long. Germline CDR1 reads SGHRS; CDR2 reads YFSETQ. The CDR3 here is CASSTGQGSTDTQYF. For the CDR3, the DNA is TGCGCCAGCAGCACCGGACAGGGATCTACAGATACGCAGTATTTT.

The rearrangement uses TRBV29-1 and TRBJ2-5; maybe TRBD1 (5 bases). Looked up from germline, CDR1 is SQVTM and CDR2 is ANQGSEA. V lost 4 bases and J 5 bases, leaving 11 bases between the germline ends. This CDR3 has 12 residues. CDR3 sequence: CSVAQGSETQYF. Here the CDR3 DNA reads TGCAGCGTTGCCCAGGGTTCTGAGACCCAGTACTTC.

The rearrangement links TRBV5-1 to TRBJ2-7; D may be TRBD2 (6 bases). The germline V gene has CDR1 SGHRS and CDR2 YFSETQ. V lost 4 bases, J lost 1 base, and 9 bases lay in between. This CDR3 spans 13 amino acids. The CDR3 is CASSPGLSYEQYF. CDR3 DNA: TGCGCCAGCAGCCCGGGACTGTCCTACGAGCAGTACTTC. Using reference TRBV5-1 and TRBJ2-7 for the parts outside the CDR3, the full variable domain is KAGVTQTPRYLIKTRGQQVTLSCSPISGHRSVSWYQQTPGQGLQFLFEYFSETQRNKGNFPGRFSGRQFSNSRSEMNVSTLELGDSALYLCASSPGLSYEQYFGPGTRLTVT.

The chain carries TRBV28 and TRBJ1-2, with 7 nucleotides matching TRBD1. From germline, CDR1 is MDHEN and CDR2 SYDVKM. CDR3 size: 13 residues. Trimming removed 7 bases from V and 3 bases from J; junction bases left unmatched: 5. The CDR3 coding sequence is TGTGCCAGCACCTCGACAGGGCACTATGGCTACACCTTC. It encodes CASTSTGHYGYTF.

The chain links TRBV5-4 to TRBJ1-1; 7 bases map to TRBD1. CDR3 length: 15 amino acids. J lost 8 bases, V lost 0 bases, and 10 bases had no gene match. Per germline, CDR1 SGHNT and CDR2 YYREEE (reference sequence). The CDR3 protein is CASSLAADRVREAFF. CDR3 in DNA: TGTGCCAGCAGCTTGGCCGCTGACAGGGTGAGAGAAGCTTTCTTT.

The CDR3 DNA reads as TGTGCCAGCAGCCTAGGACAGGGTGATAACTATGGCTACACCTTC. Protein: CASSLGQGDNYGYTF. This rearrangement joins TRBV4-2 to TRBJ1-2, with 8 bases matching TRBD1. Germline V gene sequence: CDR1 LGHNA, CDR2 YNFKEQ. The CDR3 contains 15 residues. V was clipped by 4 bases and J by 1 base; unmatched bases: 5.

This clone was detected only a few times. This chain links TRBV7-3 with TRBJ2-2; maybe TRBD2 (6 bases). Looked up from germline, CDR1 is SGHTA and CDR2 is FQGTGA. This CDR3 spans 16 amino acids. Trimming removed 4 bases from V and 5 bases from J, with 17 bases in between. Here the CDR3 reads CASSSQTGVGTGELFF. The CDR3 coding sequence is TGTGCCAGCAGCTCCCAGACGGGAGTGGGTACCGGGGAGCTGTTTTTT.

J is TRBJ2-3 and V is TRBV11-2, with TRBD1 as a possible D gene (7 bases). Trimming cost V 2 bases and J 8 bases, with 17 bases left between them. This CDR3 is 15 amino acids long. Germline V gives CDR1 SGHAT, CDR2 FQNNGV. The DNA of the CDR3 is TGTGCCAGCAGCTTAACCCGGGTGGAGGGGGCTACGCAGTATTTT. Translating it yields CASSLTRVEGATQYF. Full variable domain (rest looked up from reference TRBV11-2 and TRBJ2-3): EAGVAQSPRYKIIEKRQSVAFWCNPISGHATLYWYQQILGQGPKLLIQFQNNGVVDDSQLPKDRFSAERLKGVDSTLKIQPAKLEDSAVYLCASSLTRVEGATQYFGPGTRLTVL.

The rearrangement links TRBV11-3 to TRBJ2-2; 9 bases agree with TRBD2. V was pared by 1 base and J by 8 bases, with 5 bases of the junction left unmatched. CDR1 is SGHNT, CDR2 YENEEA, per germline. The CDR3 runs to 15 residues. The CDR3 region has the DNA TGTGCCAGCAGCTTAGGACTAGCGGAAAGAGGGGAGCTGTTTTTT. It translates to CASSLGLAERGELFF.

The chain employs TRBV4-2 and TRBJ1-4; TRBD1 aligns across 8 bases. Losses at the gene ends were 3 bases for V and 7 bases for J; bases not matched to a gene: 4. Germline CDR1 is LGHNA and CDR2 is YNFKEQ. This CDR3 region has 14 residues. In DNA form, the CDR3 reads TGTGCCAGCAGCCAGGACAGGGTGGGTGAAAAACTGTTTTTT. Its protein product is CASSQDRVGEKLFF.

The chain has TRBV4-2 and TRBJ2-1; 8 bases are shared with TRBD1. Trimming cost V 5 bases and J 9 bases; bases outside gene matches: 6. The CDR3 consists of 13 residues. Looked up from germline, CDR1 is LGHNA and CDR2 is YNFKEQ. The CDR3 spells CASSATGATEQFF. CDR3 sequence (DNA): TGTGCCAGCAGCGCGACAGGGGCCACTGAGCAGTTCTTC.

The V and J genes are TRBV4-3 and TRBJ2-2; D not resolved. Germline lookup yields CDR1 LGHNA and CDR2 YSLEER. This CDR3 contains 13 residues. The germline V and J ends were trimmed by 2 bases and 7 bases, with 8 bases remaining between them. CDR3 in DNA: TGCGCCAGCAGCCAACTTATCCTCGGGGAGCTGTTTTTT. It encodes CASSQLILGELFF.

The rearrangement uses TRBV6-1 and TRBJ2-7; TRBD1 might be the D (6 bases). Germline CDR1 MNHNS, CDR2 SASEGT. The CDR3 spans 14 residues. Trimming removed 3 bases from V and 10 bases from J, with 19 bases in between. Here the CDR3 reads CASSDLSRGQVQYF. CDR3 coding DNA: TGTGCCAGCAGTGATCTGTCCAGGGGCCAGGTTCAGTACTTC.

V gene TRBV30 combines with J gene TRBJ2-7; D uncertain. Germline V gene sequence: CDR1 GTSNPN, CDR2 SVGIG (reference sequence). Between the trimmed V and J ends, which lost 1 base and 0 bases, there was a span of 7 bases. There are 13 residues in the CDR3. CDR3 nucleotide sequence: TGTGCCTGGAGTGGGTCCGGCTCCTACGAGCAGTACTTC. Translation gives CAWSGSGSYEQYF.

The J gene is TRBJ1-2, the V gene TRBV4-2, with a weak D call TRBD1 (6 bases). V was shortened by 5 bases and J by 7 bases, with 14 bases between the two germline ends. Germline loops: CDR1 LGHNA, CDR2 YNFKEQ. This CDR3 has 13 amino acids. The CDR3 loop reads CASSAVGGTGYTF. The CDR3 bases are TGTGCCAGCAGCGCCGTAGGGGGTACTGGCTACACCTTC.

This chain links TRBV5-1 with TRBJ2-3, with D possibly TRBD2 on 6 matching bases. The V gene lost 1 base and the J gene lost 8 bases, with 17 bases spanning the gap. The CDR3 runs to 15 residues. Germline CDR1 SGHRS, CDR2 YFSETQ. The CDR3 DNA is TGCGCCAGCAGCTTGTTGGGAGGTGGTGGGGGTACGCAGTATTTT. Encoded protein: CASSLLGGGGGTQYF.